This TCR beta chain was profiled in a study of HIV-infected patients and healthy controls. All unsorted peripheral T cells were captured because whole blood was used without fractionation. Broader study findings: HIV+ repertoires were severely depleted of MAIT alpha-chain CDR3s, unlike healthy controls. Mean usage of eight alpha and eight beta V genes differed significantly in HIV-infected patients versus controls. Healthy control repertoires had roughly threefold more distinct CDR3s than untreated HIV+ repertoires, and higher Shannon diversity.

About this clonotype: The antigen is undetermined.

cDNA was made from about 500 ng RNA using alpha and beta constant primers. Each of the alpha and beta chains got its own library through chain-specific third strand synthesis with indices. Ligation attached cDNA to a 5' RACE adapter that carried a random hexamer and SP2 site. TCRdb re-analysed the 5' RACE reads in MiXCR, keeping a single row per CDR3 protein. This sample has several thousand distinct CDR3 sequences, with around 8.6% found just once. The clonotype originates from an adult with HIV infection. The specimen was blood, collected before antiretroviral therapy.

CDR3 sequence: CASSQGSWGAYEKLFF. The CDR3 nucleotides are TGTGCCAGCAGCCAAGGTTCGTGGGGCGCCTATGAAAAACTGTTTTTT. The genes are TRBV14 and TRBJ1-4; possibly TRBD1 for D (5 bases). V lost 1 base, J lost 6 bases, and 15 bases lay in between. The CDR3 has 16 amino acids. From germline, CDR1 is SGHDN and CDR2 FVKESK.